The T cell receptor (beta chain) under discussion was sequenced for a study of T cell responses to AZD1222 COVID-19 vaccine. Broader study findings: Targeting of unmutated variant regions was reportedly seen in nearly half of spike-specific TCRs. It should be noted that donors were predominantly white British and more often female, and clonal diversity was possibly underestimated. The repertoires were collected only after the peak T cell response.

This table comes from immunoSEQ multiplex PCR, and its TCRdb copy is limited to in-frame clones, with some not included. This sample has 95,000 to 110,000 clones, with about 89% found just once. The CDR3 is 18 residues long. With 4 bases removed from V and 1 base from J, the gap between germline ends came to 23 bases. In germline, CDR1 is SGHNT, CDR2 YYREEE (reference sequence). Of note for this clone: Its cognate antigen is unknown.

The source of this sequence is an adult who received the MenACWY meningococcal vaccine as a control. The rearrangement links TRBV5-4 to TRBJ2-5, with D perhaps TRBD1 (6 bases). Here the sequenced sample was peripheral blood, taken 28 days after the second dose of the MenACWY control vaccine. Here the CDR3 reads CASSVGQQRGLIQETQYF. The CDR3 bases are TGTGCCAGCAGCGTGGGACAACAAAGGGGATTGATCCAAGAGACCCAGTACTTC.